This T cell receptor beta chain came from a study of T cells in Graves' hyperthyroidism and ophthalmopathy. As for the study in general: Blood was drawn when the patient was first diagnosed and still untreated. Overall study results and limits: Stable hyperthyroidism was told apart from ophthalmopathy by a model built on 13 V-J features. Blood also carried most thyroid clonotypes expanded above 0.001. Ophthalmopathy was model-predicted a median roughly six months pre-onset.

This clonotype was detected a few times. The target antigen is unknown. It was RNA transcripts that yielded the amplified TCR beta CDR3 regions. The HTBI primer set drove a first-round RT-PCR of the TCR CDR3. MiXCR, applied by TCRdb to the multiplex PCR reads, yields one record per CDR3 protein. The sample lists 550,000 to 800,000 distinct CDR3 sequences; about 18% were seen once. Sequencing was performed on blood. This receptor was taken from a man aged 45-65 years with Graves' hyperthyroidism.

The CDR3 here is CASSFTSGGEEFF. In nucleotides, the CDR3 is TGTGCCAGCAGCTTCACTAGCGGGGGGGAGGAGTTCTTC. The rearrangement joins TRBV7-2 to TRBJ2-1; 13 bases map to TRBD2. This CDR3 is 13 amino acids long. Germline CDR1 and CDR2: SGHTA and FQGNSA. The J segment lost 14 bases and the V segment lost 3 bases, leaving 4 bases of the junction unmatched. Using reference TRBV7-2 and TRBJ2-1 for the parts outside the CDR3, the full variable domain is GAGVSQSPSNKVTEKGKDVELRCDPISGHTALYWYRQSLGQGLEFLIYFQGNSAPDKSGLPSDRFSAERTGGSVSTLTIQRTQQEDSAVYLCASSFTSGGEEFFGPGTRLTVL.